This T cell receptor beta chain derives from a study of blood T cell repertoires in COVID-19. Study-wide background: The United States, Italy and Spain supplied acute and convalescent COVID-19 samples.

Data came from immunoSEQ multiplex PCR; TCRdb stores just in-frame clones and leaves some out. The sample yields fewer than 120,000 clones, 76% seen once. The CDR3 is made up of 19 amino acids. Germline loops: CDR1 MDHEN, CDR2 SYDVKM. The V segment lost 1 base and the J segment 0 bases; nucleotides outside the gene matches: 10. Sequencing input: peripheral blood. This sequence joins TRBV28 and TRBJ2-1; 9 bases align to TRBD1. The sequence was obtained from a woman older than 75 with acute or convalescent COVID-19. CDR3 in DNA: TGTGCCAGCAGTTTATCCTTCTGGACAGGGGCTCTCTCCTACAATGAGCAGTTCTTC. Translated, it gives CASSLSFWTGALSYNEQFF.